A single sample is the source of the 22 T cell receptor beta chains below, sequenced in a study of blood T cells in healthy people across ages. For the second PCR, which ran for roughly 6 to 12 cycles, a sample-barcoded 5' primer and a J-beta primer mix were used. One entry per CDR3 protein results from TCRdb running MiXCR on the 5' RACE reads. The data show about 1.5 million distinct CDR3 sequences, 40% to 45% seen once. Sequenced material: blood. These TCRs come from a woman under 30 in good health.

Only one count was recorded for this clonotype. The junction departs from the called germline gene at one end, perhaps through a read error. The chain joins TRBV5-1 to TRBJ1-1, with D perhaps matching TRBD1 (6 bases). Germline CDR1 reads SGHRS; CDR2 reads YFSETQ. CDR3 size: 15 residues. The CDR3 DNA follows: TGCACCAGCAGCTTACAGGGAGGAGTTTACACTGAAGCTTTCTTT. Translating it yields CTSSLQGGVYTEAFF.

The chain is built from TRBV24-1 and TRBJ2-6; D is possibly TRBD2 (6 bases). The CDR3 runs 18 residues. V was cut by 3 bases and J by 0 bases, with 14 bases left in between. Germline CDR1 and CDR2: KGHDR and SFDVKD. This CDR3 reads CATSDISLGGSGANVLTF. The CDR3 nucleotides read TGTGCCACCAGTGATATTTCACTCGGGGGCTCTGGGGCCAACGTCCTGACTTTC.

The chain joins TRBV4-1 to TRBJ1-5; D not resolved. Germline CDR1 MGHRA, CDR2 YSYEKL. V lost 3 bases and J 0 bases, leaving 15 bases between the germline ends. This CDR3 region has 17 residues. DNA of the CDR3: TGCGCCAGCAGCCACAAGTTCGTCGGTCATAGCAATCAGCCCCAGCATTTT. Protein product: CASSHKFVGHSNQPQHF.

This clonotype was seen a handful of times. The chain couples TRBV4-3 to TRBJ1-2; D uncertain. The CDR3 sequence is 15 residues long. V was shortened by 3 bases and J by 7 bases, with 18 bases between the two germline ends. Germline V gene data show CDR1 as LGHNA and CDR2 as YSLEER. DNA of the CDR3: TGCGCCAGCAGCCAGGAACCGGATACTAGAGCTGGCTACACCTTC. It yields the protein CASSQEPDTRAGYTF.

The rearrangement links TRBV20-1 to TRBJ2-4, with 8 bases lining up with TRBD2. The end of the DNA is better explained by TRBJ2-5, so the J call may be wrong. The CDR3 totals 13 residues. CDR1 and CDR2 (germline): DFQATT, SNEGSKA (reference sequence). The CDR3 sequence is CSADSGGKETQYF. CDR3 DNA: TGCAGTGCCGACAGCGGGGGAAAAGAGACCCAGTACTTC.

This clonotype has a handful of counts. DNA of the CDR3: TGTGCCAGCAGCGCGCCCGGTGGGTTGGCCAACGTCCTGACTTTC. As protein: CASSAPGGLANVLTF. The rearrangement uses TRBV7-9 and TRBJ2-6; D is undetermined. The germline V gene encodes CDR1 SEHNR and CDR2 FQNEAQ (reference sequence). The V gene lost 5 bases and the J gene lost 6 bases, with 14 bases spanning the gap. This CDR3 is 15 amino acids long.

The chain employs TRBV11-2 and TRBJ2-4, with TRBD1 matching 7 bases. The germline CDR1 and CDR2 sequences are SGHAT and FQNNGV. The CDR3 extends over 16 amino acids. The trim removed 1 base at V and 5 bases at J, leaving 8 bases unmatched. The DNA for the CDR3 is TGTGCCAGCAGCTTAGTAAGGGGGCAGTTTGAAAACATTCAGTACTTC. Translation: CASSLVRGQFENIQYF.

This clonotype was seen only a few times. The rearrangement uses TRBV5-6 and TRBJ1-2; maybe TRBD1 (6 bases). CDR3 size: 14 residues. The germline gives CDR1 SGHDT, CDR2 YYEEEE. Trimming shortened V by 2 bases and J by 6 bases, and 14 bases separated the two germline ends. The CDR3 bases are TGTGCCAGCAGCTTTCTGGGGGCCCGGGATGGCTACACCTTC. This sequence encodes CASSFLGARDGYTF.

This clonotype has just a few counts. The chain uses TRBV5-1 and TRBJ1-3, with 9 bases identical to TRBD1. The CDR3 spans 16 residues. V shed 4 bases, J shed 4 bases, and the junction held 9 bases outside the gene matches. From germline, CDR1 is SGHRS and CDR2 YFSETQ. The CDR3 bases are TGCGCCAGCAGCCCCTATGGACAGGGGTACGGAAACACCATATATTTT. Amino acid sequence: CASSPYGQGYGNTIYF.

This clonotype has ten or more counts. The chain uses TRBV4-1 and TRBJ2-7; D is uncertain. In germline, CDR1 is MGHRA, CDR2 YSYEKL. V was clipped by 0 bases and J by 0 bases, with 9 bases between them. The CDR3 spans 15 residues. CDR3 protein: CASSQDLVSSYEQYF. The CDR3 DNA is TGCGCCAGCAGCCAAGATCTTGTCAGCTCCTACGAGCAGTACTTC.

This chain joins TRBV30 and TRBJ1-2, with D unresolved. The CDR3 length is 11 residues. CDR1 and CDR2 from the germline V gene are GTSNPN and SVGIG (reference sequence). V lost 2 bases and J 6 bases, leaving 7 bases between the germline ends. CDR3 sequence: CAWSPPDGYTF. DNA for the CDR3: TGTGCCTGGAGTCCACCGGATGGCTACACCTTC.

This clonotype came up many times. The chain's CDR3 is CASSLGAGGYEQYF. The DNA for the CDR3 is TGTGCCAGCAGTTTAGGGGCGGGGGGTTACGAGCAGTACTTC. V and J are TRBV12-3 or TRBV12-4 and TRBJ2-7; 8 nucleotides agree with TRBD2. Trimming took 1 base from V and 4 from J; bases not matched to a gene: 3. The CDR3 covers 14 residues.

This clonotype was counted between two and nine times. The chain carries TRBV7-2 and TRBJ1-2; D perhaps matches TRBD1 (6 bases). Between the trimmed V and J ends, which lost 5 bases and 5 bases, there was a span of 15 bases. CDR1 is SGHTA, CDR2 FQGNSA, per germline. CDR3 size: 14 residues. CDR3 nucleotides: TGTGCCAGCAGCCCTTATGAAGGGGGATATGGCTACACCTTC. It yields the protein CASSPYEGGYGYTF.

The chain combines TRBV4-1 with TRBJ1-2; 9 nucleotides match TRBD1. CDR3 length equals 17 residues. The germline V gene has CDR1 MGHRA and CDR2 YSYEKL. Losses at the gene ends were 2 bases for V and 5 bases for J; bases not matched to a gene: 12. The CDR3, as DNA: TGCGCCAGCAGCCAATCCCCGAGGGGACAGGGAGGATATGGCTACACCTTC. This encodes CASSQSPRGQGGYGYTF.

The chain joins TRBV6-1 to TRBJ1-5; possibly TRBD1 for D (5 bases). This CDR3 comprises 11 residues. Germline CDR1 MNHNS, CDR2 SASEGT. With 10 bases removed from V and 4 bases from J, the gap between germline ends came to 8 bases. The CDR3 loop is CATGRNQPQHF. CDR3 coding DNA: TGTGCCACAGGGCGGAATCAGCCCCAGCATTTT.

This chain joins TRBV3-1 and TRBJ2-7; D not resolved. Germline V CDR1 and CDR2: LGHDT, YNNKEL (reference sequence). The CDR3 sequence is 14 residues long. V lost 3 bases, J lost 1 base, and 10 bases lay in between. CDR3 residues: CASSQGSFSYEQYF. The CDR3 coding sequence is TGTGCCAGCAGCCAGGGCTCTTTTTCCTACGAGCAGTACTTC.

The chain couples TRBV27 to TRBJ2-3; no definite D call. In germline, CDR1 is MNHEY, CDR2 SMNVEV (reference sequence). There are 12 residues in the CDR3. The V and J ends lost 4 bases and 6 bases respectively, with 8 bases between them. CDR3 sequence: CASSSASDTQYF. CDR3 DNA: TGTGCCAGCAGTTCAGCATCCGATACGCAGTATTTT.

The gene calls are TRBV20-1 and TRBJ1-1; no clear D. The V and J ends lost 6 bases and 6 bases respectively, with 11 bases between them. The CDR3 loop spans 11 amino acids. From germline, CDR1 is DFQATT and CDR2 SNEGSKA (reference sequence). The CDR3 coding sequence is TGCAGTGCGTCCCGGGCGGCTGAAGCTTTCTTT. Residues: CSASRAAEAFF.

This clonotype occurred a few times. One end of the junction fails to match germline, which may point to a read error. V gene TRBV15 combines with J gene TRBJ1-5; unclear D gene. Germline CDR1 reads LNHNV; CDR2 reads YYDKDF (reference sequence). The CDR3 spans 12 residues. The CDR3 DNA reads as TGTGCCACCAGCGGAGACGGCGGCGCTCGGCATTTT. Translated, it gives CATSGDGGARHF.

This chain connects TRBV2 to TRBJ2-7; 9 positions match TRBD2. Germline CDR1 reads SNHLY; CDR2 reads FYNNEI. This CDR3 is 20 amino acids long. V lost 0 bases, J lost 0 bases, and 15 bases stayed unmatched. CDR3 loop: CASSEAVRSFFSGSSYEQYF. The CDR3 DNA sequence: TGTGCCAGCAGTGAAGCGGTCAGGAGTTTCTTTAGCGGGAGCTCCTACGAGCAGTACTTC.

V and J are TRBV20-1 and TRBJ2-7, with D possibly matching TRBD1 (5 bases). The CDR3 is made up of 15 amino acids. Trimming left V 4 bases short and J 0 bases short, with 16 bases between. Per the germline V gene, CDR1 is DFQATT and CDR2 is SNEGSKA (reference sequence). The chain's CDR3 is CSAKDPKDISYEQYF. The CDR3 region has the DNA TGCAGTGCTAAAGACCCTAAGGACATCTCCTACGAGCAGTACTTC.

This clonotype was found a few times. The V call is TRBV6-2 or TRBV6-3, the J call TRBJ1-5; 12 nucleotides align to TRBD1. The germline V gene has CDR1 MNHEY and CDR2 SVGEGT. This CDR3 is built from 16 residues. J lost 7 bases, V lost 6 bases, and 10 bases had no gene match. This CDR3 reads CASSRRDRGPWQPQHF. DNA of the CDR3: TGTGCCAGCAGCCGCCGGGACAGGGGGCCGTGGCAGCCCCAGCATTTT.